This is a list of T cell receptor beta chains from one sample in a study of T cells after yellow fever vaccination. TCRdb analysed the 5' RACE reads with MiXCR anew, one entry per CDR3 protein. The table records over 20,000 distinct CDR3 sequences, 5.5% of them present only once. This material consisted of PBMCs, either bulk or a sorted T-cell subset (CD4+, CD8+, memory, or dextramer-sorted; not recorded which), taken 15 days after the yellow fever booster vaccination. The receptors come from a man aged 30 to 45 who received the YFV17D yellow fever vaccine. Each CDR3 is given with its conserved first and last residue. D genes are given only for firm matches. The size of a clone is reported for some rows only, either as once, few or many, or as a class for expanded clones.

V gene: TRBV7-2
J gene: TRBJ2-4
clone size: many
D gene: NA
CDR3 DNA: TGTGCCAGCAGCCTCCTATCCACCACTAGGGCCAAAAACATTCAGTACTTC
CDR3 protein: CASSLLSTTRAKNIQYF

V gene: TRBV7-2
J gene: TRBJ2-1
clone size: many
D gene: TRBD2
CDR3 DNA: TGTGCCAGCAGCCCGGTAGCGGGAGACTGGAATGAGCAGTTCTTC
CDR3 protein: CASSPVAGDWNEQFF

V gene: TRBV20-1
J gene: TRBJ2-4
clone size: many
D gene: TRBD2
CDR3 DNA: TGCAGTGCTAGAGGAGGACTAGCGGGGTCCATTCAGTACTTC
CDR3 protein: CSARGGLAGSIQYF

V gene: TRBV24-1
J gene: TRBJ2-2
clone size: many
D gene: NA
CDR3 DNA: TGTGCCACCCTAGGGGCTGCTGGGACCGGGGAGCTGTTTTTT
CDR3 protein: CATLGAAGTGELFF

V gene: TRBV20-1
J gene: TRBJ2-7
clone size: many
D gene: TRBD2
CDR3 DNA: TGCAGTGCTAGTAGGTCCGGCGGGGGACCCTACGAGCAGTACTTC
CDR3 protein: CSASRSGGGPYEQYF

V gene: TRBV11-3
J gene: TRBJ2-1
clone size: many
D gene: TRBD2
CDR3 DNA: TGTGCCAGCAGCTTAGAAGGGACTAGCGGGATCAATGAGCAGTTCTTC
CDR3 protein: CASSLEGTSGINEQFF

V gene: TRBV4-3
J gene: TRBJ2-3
clone size: many
D gene: NA
CDR3 DNA: TGCGCCAGCAGCCAAGGGGGCGGTCCAATAGATACGCAGTATTTT
CDR3 protein: CASSQGGGPIDTQYF

V gene: TRBV6-1
J gene: TRBJ1-1
clone size: many
D gene: TRBD1
CDR3 DNA: TGTGCCAGCAGTGAAGAGTCCTGGACAGGGAATGCTTTCTTT
CDR3 protein: CASSEESWTGNAFF

V gene: TRBV27
J gene: TRBJ2-1
clone size: many
D gene: NA
CDR3 DNA: TGTGCCGTAAAAGATGACGCCAATGAGCAGTTCTTC
CDR3 protein: CAVKDDANEQFF

V gene: TRBV30
J gene: TRBJ2-3
clone size: many
D gene: NA
CDR3 DNA: TGTGCCTGGAGGGCAACAGGGATTGGCACAGATACGCAGTATTTT
CDR3 protein: CAWRATGIGTDTQYF

V gene: TRBV5-6
J gene: TRBJ2-7
clone size: many
D gene: NA
CDR3 DNA: TGTGCCAGCAGCACGGACATGATCAGGTACGAGCAGTACTTC
CDR3 protein: CASSTDMIRYEQYF

V gene: TRBV4-2
J gene: TRBJ1-5
clone size: many
D gene: NA
CDR3 DNA: TGTGCCAGCAGCCAAGCCTCGGGGAGAAGTCAGCCCCAGCATTTT
CDR3 protein: CASSQASGRSQPQHF

V gene: TRBV2
J gene: TRBJ1-1
clone size: many
D gene: TRBD1
CDR3 DNA: TGTGCCAGCAGTGAAGGACAGGGTGACACTGAAGCTTTCTTT
CDR3 protein: CASSEGQGDTEAFF

V gene: TRBV7-2
J gene: TRBJ2-1
clone size: many
D gene: TRBD1
CDR3 DNA: TGTGCCAGCACTACCGGACAGGGATTTAATGAGCAGTTCTTC
CDR3 protein: CASTTGQGFNEQFF

V gene: TRBV6-2/TRBV6-3
J gene: TRBJ2-1
clone size: NA
D gene: NA
CDR3 DNA: TGTGCCAGCAGTTATAGCTTCGTGGTTTCGAGCTCCTACAATGAGCAGTTCTTC
CDR3 protein: CASSYSFVVSSSYNEQFF

V gene: TRBV10-2
J gene: TRBJ1-2
clone size: many
D gene: TRBD1
CDR3 DNA: TGCGCCAGCCTGGGACAGCACTATGGCTACACCTTC
CDR3 protein: CASLGQHYGYTF

V gene: TRBV27
J gene: TRBJ1-4
clone size: many
D gene: TRBD1
CDR3 DNA: TGTGCCAGCAGTTCCCTCGACAGGGTCTATGAAAAACTGTTTTTT
CDR3 protein: CASSSLDRVYEKLFF

V gene: TRBV2
J gene: TRBJ2-1
clone size: few
D gene: TRBD1
CDR3 DNA: TGTGCCATCTGTCCGCGAATGAACAGGGGTTCCTTTTACAATGAGCAGTTCTTC
CDR3 protein: CAICPRMNRGSFYNEQFF

V gene: TRBV4-3
J gene: TRBJ2-7
clone size: many
D gene: TRBD1
CDR3 DNA: TGCGCCAGCAGCCACTACAGGGGAAGCGAGCAGTACTTC
CDR3 protein: CASSHYRGSEQYF

V gene: TRBV10-3
J gene: TRBJ2-3
clone size: many
D gene: TRBD1
CDR3 DNA: TGTGCCATCAGTGAGTCGCGGACAGGGGGTGAAGATACGCAGTATTTT
CDR3 protein: CAISESRTGGEDTQYF

V gene: TRBV21-1
J gene: TRBJ2-1
clone size: many
D gene: NA
CDR3 DNA: TGTGCCAGCAGCAAATCTAGGCGTCCGGGCGGGCTCTTC
CDR3 protein: CASSKSRRPGGLF

V gene: TRBV10-3
J gene: TRBJ2-5
clone size: many
D gene: NA
CDR3 DNA: TGTGCCATCAGTGAGTCACAATCGAGGGCAGAGACCCAGTACTTC
CDR3 protein: CAISESQSRAETQYF

V gene: TRBV3-1
J gene: TRBJ2-7
clone size: NA
D gene: TRBD2
CDR3 DNA: TGTGCCAGCAGCCAAGATTTTTGGCGGGGGGCCTCCACCTACGAGCAGTACTTC
CDR3 protein: CASSQDFWRGASTYEQYF

V gene: TRBV4-3
J gene: TRBJ1-5
clone size: many
D gene: NA
CDR3 DNA: TGCGCCAGCAGCCAAGATAGGGTACAAAGTTATCAGCCCCAGCATTTT
CDR3 protein: CASSQDRVQSYQPQHF

V gene: TRBV20-1
J gene: TRBJ2-3
clone size: many
D gene: NA
CDR3 DNA: TGCAGTGTGCCCGCCGCCTATAGCACAGATACGCAGTATTTT
CDR3 protein: CSVPAAYSTDTQYF

V gene: TRBV6-5
J gene: TRBJ1-2
clone size: many
D gene: NA
CDR3 DNA: TGTGCCAGCAGTTATGGCGGCATCTATGGCTACACCTTC
CDR3 protein: CASSYGGIYGYTF

V gene: TRBV9
J gene: TRBJ2-2
clone size: NA
D gene: NA
CDR3 DNA: TGTGCCAGCAGCGTAGAAAGCGCCGGGGAGCTGTTTTTT
CDR3 protein: CASSVESAGELFF

V gene: TRBV3-1
J gene: TRBJ1-1
clone size: medium-sized
D gene: NA
CDR3 DNA: TGTGCCAGCAGCCGCGGACGAGAAGCTTTCTTT
CDR3 protein: CASSRGREAFF

V gene: TRBV3-1
J gene: TRBJ1-5
clone size: many
D gene: NA
CDR3 DNA: TGTGCCAGCAGCCAGGGGCGGCAGGGGAATCAGCCCCAGCATTTT
CDR3 protein: CASSQGRQGNQPQHF

V gene: TRBV7-2
J gene: TRBJ1-5
clone size: many
D gene: NA
CDR3 DNA: TGTGCCAGCAGCTCGGGGGGGGCAGGTCAGCCCCAGCATTTT
CDR3 protein: CASSSGGAGQPQHF

V gene: TRBV29-1
J gene: TRBJ2-7
clone size: many
D gene: NA
CDR3 DNA: TGCAGCGTTCGGTCTCGTGTTAATCAAGGGCCGGGGTACGAGCAGTACTTC
CDR3 protein: CSVRSRVNQGPGYEQYF

V gene: TRBV30
J gene: TRBJ2-2
clone size: NA
D gene: TRBD2
CDR3 DNA: TGTGCCTGGAGTAGAGAGCCGGGGGCTAGCGGGAGGTTCGGGGAGCTGTTTTTT
CDR3 protein: CAWSREPGASGRFGELFF

V gene: TRBV4-3
J gene: TRBJ2-4
clone size: many
D gene: NA
CDR3 DNA: TGCGCCAGCAGCCAAGGGGGTCAGGGAAACATTCAGTACTTC
CDR3 protein: CASSQGGQGNIQYF

V gene: TRBV7-9
J gene: TRBJ2-3
clone size: many
D gene: NA
CDR3 DNA: TGTGCCAGCAAATTTTTAGACGGGAGCTCAGATACGCAGTATTTT
CDR3 protein: CASKFLDGSSDTQYF

V gene: TRBV5-6
J gene: TRBJ2-2
clone size: many
D gene: TRBD1
CDR3 DNA: TGTGCCAGCAGCCCGGACAGGGGGCTGTTCGGGGAGCTGTTTTTT
CDR3 protein: CASSPDRGLFGELFF

V gene: TRBV7-2
J gene: TRBJ2-2
clone size: many
D gene: NA
CDR3 DNA: TGTGCCAGCAGCTTAGTTAAGGGGGGAACCGGGGAGCTGTTTTTT
CDR3 protein: CASSLVKGGTGELFF

V gene: TRBV6-5
J gene: TRBJ2-7
clone size: many
D gene: TRBD2
CDR3 DNA: TGTGCCAGCAGTTATCGAGCGGGAGGATCCTCCGAGCAGTACTTC
CDR3 protein: CASSYRAGGSSEQYF

V gene: TRBV6-5
J gene: TRBJ2-7
clone size: many
D gene: TRBD2
CDR3 DNA: TGTGCCAGCAGACAGTGGACTAGCGTCCACGAGCAGTACTTC
CDR3 protein: CASRQWTSVHEQYF

V gene: TRBV9
J gene: TRBJ2-1
clone size: many
D gene: NA
CDR3 DNA: TGTGCCAGCAGCGTATCGGGTCCGGATGAGCAGTTCTTC
CDR3 protein: CASSVSGPDEQFF

V gene: TRBV2
J gene: TRBJ1-5
clone size: many
D gene: NA
CDR3 DNA: TGTGCCAGCAGTGTAGGGACTGTTCAGCCCCAGCATTTT
CDR3 protein: CASSVGTVQPQHF